This T cell receptor beta chain comes out of a study of Graves' ophthalmopathy and Graves' hyperthyroidism. Study-wide points: Sensitivity of approximately 88% and specificity of roughly 80% were achieved when a 13-signature model separated ophthalmopathy from stable hyperthyroidism.

Amplified TCR beta CDR3 regions were obtained using RNA transcripts as template. First-round RT-PCR used HTBI primers; second-round multiplex PCR followed. Each CDR3 protein is one row after TCRdb ran MiXCR on the multiplex PCR reads. The data show 45,000 to 60,000 distinct CDR3 sequences, less than 55% seen once. V dropped 2 bases and J dropped 2; count of bases not matched to a gene: 4. The V gene's germline CDR1 is SGHRS and CDR2 YFSETQ. The CDR3 sequence is 15 residues long. Uncontrolled infections, pregnancy, lactation or other autoimmune diseases led to patient exclusion. Physicians reached a diagnosis by relying on clinical symptoms, serum thyroxine, TRAb, thyroid ultrasound and orbital computed tomography. What supplied the PBMCs was roughly 10 ml of fresh peripheral blood. This clonotype was found many times. Its target is unknown.

This sequence originates from an adult woman with Graves' ophthalmopathy. Input material: peripheral blood. V gene TRBV5-1 combines with J gene TRBJ2-1; 7 nucleotides align to TRBD2. The CDR3 DNA is TGCGCCAGCAGCTTAGGGCGGGGGACCTACAATGAGCAGTTCTTC. Translation gives CASSLGRGTYNEQFF.